This TCR beta chain was obtained from a study of T cells expressing NK-cell markers. As for the study in general: Eight donors were sequenced, of whom seven were HCMV-seropositive, while the remaining one was HCMV-seronegative.

Regarding the study as a whole: In a few donors, these clonotypes also led the CD3+CD56-NKG2C+ fraction.

On this clonotype: Its antigen is still unknown.

TCRdb derives one entry per CDR3 protein from the 5' RACE reads, leaving out DNA. Reported are 150,000 or so distinct CDR3 sequences; the ten largest clones contain around a sixth. CDR1 is SGHVS, CDR2 FNYEAQ, per germline. The CDR3 loop spans 15 amino acids. The sample was blood T cells: a sorted CD56 or NKG2C T cell subset, CD4+ or CD8+ T cells, or bulk PBMC T cells (not recorded which). The chain uses TRBV7-6 and TRBJ2-2; TCRdb gives TRBD2 as the D gene, but with no DNA this cannot be confirmed. The clonotype comes from a woman aged 18-70 years in good health. CDR3 sequence: CASSSSGPNTGELFF.